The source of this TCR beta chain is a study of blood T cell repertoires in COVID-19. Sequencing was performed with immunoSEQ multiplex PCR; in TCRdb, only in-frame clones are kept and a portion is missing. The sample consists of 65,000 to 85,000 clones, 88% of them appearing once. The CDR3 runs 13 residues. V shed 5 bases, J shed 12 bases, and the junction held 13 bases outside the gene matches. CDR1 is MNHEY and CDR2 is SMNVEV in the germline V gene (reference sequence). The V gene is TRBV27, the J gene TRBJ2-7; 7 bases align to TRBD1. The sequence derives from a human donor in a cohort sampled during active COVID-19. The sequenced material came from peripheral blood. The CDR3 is CASSLRGTGVGYF. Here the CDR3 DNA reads TGTGCCAGCAGTCTACGAGGCACAGGGGTGGGGTACTTC.